This TCR beta chain appears in the sequencing data of a study of beta chain features in type 1 diabetes. Study findings and constraints: Patients' naive, central memory and regulatory TCRB repertoires appeared more alike than those of healthy donors.

This clone was seen a few times. The antigen remains undetermined. Sequencing targeted expressed TCRB transcripts, as all isolated RNA had been reverse transcribed. This table comes from immunoSEQ multiplex PCR, and its TCRdb copy is limited to in-frame clones, with some not included. The data show 300,000 to 450,000 clones, over 9.5% seen once. The CDR3 extends over 15 amino acids. Trimming took 6 bases from V and 4 from J; bases not matched to a gene: 7. In germline, CDR1 is SEHNR, CDR2 FQNEAQ (reference sequence). The source material was naive CD4+ T cells from blood. V and J are TRBV7-9 and TRBJ2-1; 9 bases map to TRBD1. The TCR originated in a man aged 18 to 30 in good health. CDR3 sequence: CASRLTGGFYNEQFF. CDR3 nucleotides: TGTGCCAGCAGGTTAACAGGGGGCTTTTACAATGAGCAGTTCTTC.